These 3 T cell receptor beta chains were all obtained from the same sample, sequenced in a study of regulatory T cells in long-lasting Graves disease listed by TCRdb under 2021. In the paper's terms, the time point label means: newly diagnosed GD, antithyroid drugs for less than 3 months. For both TCR sequencing and RNA sequencing, RNA was extracted from PBMCs using TRIzol. The method was multiplex PCR. Sequencing instrument: Illumina HiSeq 4000. TCR beta libraries were built with iRepertoire HTBI primers and Arm-PCR amplification of CDR3 regions. TCRdb ran its own pipeline on the public reads, namely fastp trimming at Q25 and MiXCR clone calling, and kept in-frame beta chains. One record per CDR3 amino acid sequence lists the most common genes and DNA. Here the sample has under 450,000 distinct CDR3 sequences; 10% to 15% occur a single time. The top ten clones comprise about 19% of the sample. These records were also assigned to another study, of T cells in Graves' hyperthyroidism and ophthalmopathy.

The sample in question was peripheral blood mononuclear cells (PBMCs), obtained at new diagnosis, from a patient treated with antithyroid drugs. The receptors stem from a woman aged 18-29 years with Graves disease. Donor details come from another sample of the same person, matched by shared clones.

This clonotype was recorded many times. The rearrangement uses TRBV24-1 and TRBJ2-1, with 8 nucleotides matching TRBD1. Germline CDR1 and CDR2: KGHDR and SFDVKD. There are 18 residues in the CDR3. With V trimmed by 4 bases and J by 0 bases, 10 bases remained unmatched. The CDR3 region is CATSDSSSGTGSYNEQFF. Here the CDR3 DNA reads TGTGCCACCAGTGACTCTTCCTCCGGGACAGGCTCCTACAATGAGCAGTTCTTC.

With respect to this clonotype: This may stem from a read error, because a much larger clone lies one nucleotide away. The genes are TRBV14 and TRBJ1-1, with 11 nucleotides matching TRBD1. The trim removed 2 bases at V and 11 bases at J, leaving 10 bases unmatched. CDR3 length: 15 residues. The V gene's germline CDR1 is SGHDN and CDR2 FVKESK. The CDR3 DNA follows: TGTGCCAGCAGCCAACCCAGGACAGGGGGCGCGCACGCTTTCTTT. Its protein is CASSQPRTGGAHAFF.

This clonotype was counted a few times. The chain recombines TRBV10-3 with TRBJ1-1; D remains unclear. CDR1 is ENHRY and CDR2 is SYGVKD in the germline V gene. V lost 0 bases to trimming and J lost 1 base, with 9 bases between them. The CDR3 is made up of 15 amino acids. CDR3 residues: CAISESDGENTEAFF. The CDR3 nucleotides read TGTGCCATCAGTGAGTCGGACGGGGAGAACACTGAAGCTTTCTTT.